This entry describes one T cell receptor (beta chain). Its target is unknown. This record belongs to a study of OX40 agonist ivuxolimab in advanced cancers. Exclusion of a patient followed from autoimmune disease history or systemic immunosuppression. Germline V gene lookup returns CDR1 SGHTS and CDR2 YDEGEE. The CDR3 runs to 17 residues. Trimming left V 4 bases short and J 0 bases short, with 18 bases between. Points from the study as a whole: Among T cells, CD8+ cells averaged more expanded clones than CD4+ cells. Among the nonresponders, some also had low normalized T-cell clonal expansion.

TCRdb's table, derived via immunoSEQ multiplex PCR, lists solely in-frame clones and lacks some. The data hold 67,000 or so clones, with approximately 86% observed a single time. This rearrangement joins TRBV5-8 to TRBJ2-3; D may be TRBD1 or TRBD2 (5 bases each). The sequence came from an adult with an advanced solid tumor such as melanoma, head and neck, liver or kidney cancer. The sequencing used CD4+ or CD8+ T cells sorted from blood, collected in a trial of the OX40 agonist ivuxolimab. CDR3 sequence reads: CASSLGTVRPSTDTQYF. As DNA, the CDR3 is TGTGCCAGCAGCCTCGGGACGGTTCGACCTAGCACAGATACGCAGTATTTT.